A single sample is the source of the 19 T cell receptor beta chains below, sequenced in a study of T cell responses to AZD1222 COVID-19 vaccine. Data came from immunoSEQ multiplex PCR; TCRdb stores just in-frame clones and leaves some out. The sample lists around 190,000 clones, 92% occurring once. The sample was peripheral blood, taken on day 0 of AZD1222 vaccination. These receptors all stem from an adult in good health.

This chain links TRBV19 with TRBJ2-1; 8 bases are shared with TRBD2. The ends lost 4 bases at V and 0 bases at J; junction bases unmatched: 11. The CDR3 sequence is 18 residues long. The germline CDR1 and CDR2 sequences are LNHDA and SQIVND (reference sequence). DNA for the CDR3: TGTGCCAGTAGTAAGCCGGGGGGGGCCCACCGCTCCTACAATGAGCAGTTCTTC. Protein product: CASSKPGGAHRSYNEQFF.

This clone showed up just a few times. The sample carries other DNA sequences with the same CDR3. This chain joins TRBV18 and TRBJ2-5, with D tentatively TRBD2 (6 bases). Trimming cost V 3 bases and J 5 bases, with 13 bases left between them. CDR1 is KGHSH, CDR2 LQKENI, per germline. The CDR3 length is 14 residues. CDR3 DNA: TGTGCCAGCTCACCGGTCGGGGGAGGCGAGACCCAGTACTTC. It encodes CASSPVGGGETQYF.

V and J are TRBV5-1 and TRBJ1-4, with D uncertain. Germline V gene sequence: CDR1 SGHRS, CDR2 YFSETQ. The V end lost 0 bases, the J end lost 2 bases, and 5 bases lay between the germline ends. This CDR3 is 14 amino acids long. In DNA, the CDR3 is TGCGCCAGCAGCTTGGGAGGGACTAATGAAAAACTGTTTTTT. It translates to CASSLGGTNEKLFF. The variable domain in full, completed from reference TRBV5-1 and TRBJ1-4, reads KAGVTQTPRYLIKTRGQQVTLSCSPISGHRSVSWYQQTPGQGLQFLFEYFSETQRNKGNFPGRFSGRQFSNSRSEMNVSTLELGDSALYLCASSLGGTNEKLFFGSGTQLSVL.

The chain recombines TRBV10-3 with TRBJ2-4, with TRBD1 identical over 10 bases. In germline, CDR1 is ENHRY, CDR2 SYGVKD. The CDR3 runs to 14 residues. The ends lost 9 bases at V and 5 bases at J; junction bases unmatched: 7. The CDR3 DNA reads TGTGCCATAGCCCCCGGGACAGGGGAAAACATTCAGTACTTC. Translating gives CAIAPGTGENIQYF.

The chain carries TRBV6-5 and TRBJ1-1; no definite D call. The CDR3 contains 12 residues. The germline CDR1 and CDR2 sequences are MNHEY and SVGAGI. With 6 bases removed from V and 5 bases from J, the gap between germline ends came to 10 bases. The CDR3 DNA follows: TGTGCCAGCAGCGTCAGTGGTACTGAAGCTTTCTTT. Protein sequence: CASSVSGTEAFF.

The chain uses TRBV4-2 and TRBJ1-2; possibly TRBD1 for D (5 bases). In germline, CDR1 is LGHNA, CDR2 YNFKEQ. The CDR3 length is 14 residues. Trimming stripped 3 bases from V and 3 bases from J, with 11 bases between. This CDR3 is CASSQTETDYGYTF. The CDR3 DNA follows: TGTGCCAGCAGCCAGACAGAAACAGACTATGGCTACACCTTC.

CDR3 DNA: TGCGCCAGCGGCCGCGGGGGAGCCGTGTGGGAGCAGTACTTC. This encodes CASGRGGAVWEQYF. The J gene is TRBJ2-7, the V gene TRBV5-1, with TRBD2 identical over 7 bases. The CDR3 is 14 residues long. V trimming: 7 bases; J trimming: 7 bases; junction bases outside the gene matches: 14. The germline V gene encodes CDR1 SGHRS and CDR2 YFSETQ.

This clone was found once. V and J are TRBV5-6 and TRBJ1-1, with 8 positions matching TRBD1. The germline V gene has CDR1 SGHDT and CDR2 YYEEEE. Losses at the gene ends were 4 bases for V and 6 bases for J; bases not matched to a gene: 8. This CDR3 contains 14 residues. CDR3 DNA sequence: TGTGCCAGCAGCCGGACAGGGAGAATGGCTGAAGCTTTCTTT. The encoded protein is CASSRTGRMAEAFF.

The gene calls are TRBV15 and TRBJ1-6; 8 positions agree with TRBD1. Per germline, CDR1 LNHNV and CDR2 YYDKDF (reference sequence). The length of the CDR3 is 17 residues. V gave up 0 bases and J gave up 7 bases; unmatched junction bases: 8. The CDR3 DNA reads as TGTGCCACCAGCAGAGATCCCAGGGGGCTAGGGAATTCACCCCTCCACTTT. Protein: CATSRDPRGLGNSPLHF.

The chain combines TRBV25-1 with TRBJ1-6; 8 bases fit TRBD1. The length of the CDR3 is 16 residues. Looked up from germline, CDR1 is MGHDK and CDR2 is SYGVNS. J lost 10 bases, V lost 2 bases, and 10 bases had no gene match. The CDR3 region is CASSEVDRGYGSPLHF. CDR3 in DNA: TGTGCCAGCAGTGAAGTCGACAGGGGTTATGGGTCACCCCTCCACTTT.

The rearrangement joins TRBV4-1 to TRBJ2-1; possible D gene TRBD2, 6 bases. This CDR3 has 14 residues. Per the germline V gene, CDR1 is MGHRA and CDR2 is YSYEKL. V was trimmed by 1 base and J by 10 bases, leaving 14 bases between them. The CDR3 is CASSQVVRGDEQFF. CDR3 DNA sequence: TGCGCCAGCAGCCAAGTGGTGCGGGGCGACGAGCAGTTCTTC.

Only one count was recorded for this clone. This sequence joins TRBV18 and TRBJ2-7; D call uncertain. V was trimmed by 6 bases and J by 3 bases, leaving 9 bases between them. The CDR3 covers 12 residues. CDR1 is KGHSH and CDR2 is LQKENI in the germline V gene. For the CDR3, the DNA is TGTGCCAGCTCTGCCCAAGACTACGAGCAGTACTTC. Protein product: CASSAQDYEQYF. Based on the CDR3 plus reference TRBV18 and TRBJ2-7, the full variable domain is NAGVMQNPRHLVRRRGQEARLRCSPMKGHSHVYWYRQLPEEGLKFMVYLQKENIIDESGMPKERFSAEFPKEGPSILRIQQVVRGDSAAYFCASSAQDYEQYFGPGTRLTVT.

V is TRBV19 and J is TRBJ1-6; 9 bases fit TRBD1. CDR1 and CDR2 from the germline V gene are LNHDA and SQIVND (reference sequence). CDR3 length: 17 amino acids. The junction had 4 bases not matched to a gene; V was cut back by 3 bases and J by 1 base. CDR3 region: CASSIRDRGSYNSPLHF. The CDR3 coding sequence is TGTGCCAGTAGTATTCGCGACAGGGGGTCCTATAATTCACCCCTCCACTTT.

The chain links TRBV7-2 to TRBJ2-5; 9 nucleotides align to TRBD2. The germline V gene has CDR1 SGHTA and CDR2 FQGNSA. The CDR3 sequence is 13 residues long. With V trimmed by 7 bases and J by 4 bases, 4 bases remained unmatched. This CDR3 is CASTPRGGETQYF. The CDR3, as DNA: TGTGCCAGCACCCCGCGGGGGGGAGAGACCCAGTACTTC.

The V and J genes are TRBV7-9 and TRBJ2-2, with 9 bases that match TRBD1. This CDR3 has 14 amino acids. With 5 bases clipped from V and 7 bases from J, the junction kept 5 bases outside the gene matches. Germline assignment: CDR1 SEHNR and CDR2 FQNEAQ (reference sequence). DNA of the CDR3: TGTGCCAGCAGCCAGGGACAGGGCGTCGGGGAGCTGTTTTTT. Amino acid sequence: CASSQGQGVGELFF.

This chain links TRBV27 with TRBJ2-2; 15 bases line up with TRBD2. Unmatched junction bases numbered 5, after V lost 6 bases and J lost 3 bases. Germline V CDR1 and CDR2: MNHEY, SMNVEV (reference sequence). The CDR3 totals 17 residues. This CDR3 is CASSGLAGGPHTGELFF. In DNA, the CDR3 is TGTGCCAGCAGCGGACTAGCGGGGGGGCCTCACACCGGGGAGCTGTTTTTT.

There are a few counts of this clone. V gene TRBV29-1 combines with J gene TRBJ2-2; no definite D call. Trimming stripped 6 bases from V and 2 bases from J, with 19 bases between. The V gene's germline CDR1 is SQVTM and CDR2 ANQGSEA. The CDR3 spans 16 residues. This CDR3 is CSVERGGRLNTGELFF. DNA for the CDR3: TGCAGCGTAGAAAGAGGTGGCAGGTTAAACACCGGGGAGCTGTTTTTT.

The chain combines TRBV7-9 with TRBJ1-4; the match to TRBD1 covers 8 bases. V shed 5 bases and J 10 bases; nucleotides not matched to a gene: 6. The germline V gene encodes CDR1 SEHNR and CDR2 FQNEAQ (reference sequence). The CDR3 loop spans 13 amino acids. The CDR3 spells CASSLGQGGKLFF. The CDR3 DNA reads as TGTGCCAGCAGCCTCGGACAGGGAGGAAAACTGTTTTTT.

The sample holds one count of this clone. V gene TRBV9 combines with J gene TRBJ2-1, with 11 bases fitting TRBD2. The CDR3 has 15 amino acids. The junction had 10 bases not matched to a gene; V was cut back by 4 bases and J by 10 bases. Germline CDR1 is SGDLS and CDR2 is YYNGEE. The CDR3 region has the DNA TGTGCCAGCAGCCCTCTCCTAGCGGGGGGAGAAGAGCAGTTCTTC. It codes for CASSPLLAGGEEQFF.